The present entry profiles one T cell receptor beta chain with its context. Its antigen has not been determined. No per-base quality is available; no much larger clone lies one base away. TCRbeta CDR3 regions were amplified from genomic DNA by means of the immunoSEQ Assay, a bias-controlled multiplex PCR. In the source study's methods: Within the assay, amplification of reference gene primers was used to estimate how many nucleated cells each sample contained. Sequence reads were collapsed and filtered to measure the absolute abundance of every unique TCRbeta CDR3 rearrangement. For each sample, productive Simpson clonality was calculated as the square root of Simpson's diversity index across productive rearrangements. TCRdb holds this immuneACCESS table with in-frame rearrangements only. Some clones are missing; in checked studies, unresolved V genes explain under half, and the rest has no known cause. D and trimming come from the DNA, and the V and J calls and clone size come from that table. This sample holds about 270,000 clones; about 91% were observed only once. The top ten constitute approximately 2.7% of the sample.

This entry is derived from a study of blood T cell repertoires in COVID-19 (dated by TCRdb to the early 2020s). Study-wide context: Samples covering the acute and convalescent phases of COVID-19 were provided by collaborators in the United States, Italy and Spain. The material from the prospective study consisted of cDNA or gDNA derived from T cells, B-cell-depleted T cells, or PBMCs. HLA class I and class II types, where available, came from metadata supplied by the sample provider rather than from assay-based typing. The repertoires were released in a freely available public database intended as a resource for research on the immune response to SARS-CoV-2. The samples were drawn from two sources: the first 160 participants of the ongoing ImmuneRACE study, and fewer than 1,500 subjects contributed by 6 global collaborators. Nearly every sample came with metadata listing a de-identified subject ID, COVID-19 status, age in years and sex. The dataset comprised deeply sampled blood TCRbeta repertoires from subjects exposed to, actively infected with, or recovered from COVID-19. Results the study describes overall, beyond this receptor: How much clinical and demographic metadata was included differed by source and by participant, and the metadata was provided uncurated.

Enrolling through a virtual design, the prospective study's participants ranged in age from roughly 18 to 95 years and lived across around 25 United States geographic areas. To assign participants to cohorts, the prospective study relied on clinical history that participants themselves reported in a screening survey and a study questionnaire. Exposed participants had been in contact, within 2 weeks of entering the study, with a person who had a PCR-confirmed or clinician-diagnosed case of COVID-19. Each participant in the prospective study had whole blood, serum and a nasopharyngeal or oropharyngeal swab collected by mobile phlebotomists. Over a roughly 2-month period, participants in the prospective study had the option of providing additional blood draws and questionnaires. Before DNA extraction, prospective study blood samples were shipped either frozen or at room temperature. The CDR3 contains 16 residues, cysteine and phenylalanine counted. CDR3 DNA is the only sequence kept; it has 48 bases, read in frame from the first base. V and J are trimmed by 3 bases and 3 bases, and the gene matches miss 7 bases of the junction. The germline V gene specifies LGHNA as CDR1 and YNFKEQ as CDR2.

This TCR derives from a man between 35 and 55 years old who had been exposed to COVID-19. Sequenced material: PBMCs or T cells enriched from blood (not recorded which). The V and J genes are TRBV4-2 and TRBJ2-1; 8 bases in the junction line up with TRBD2. The DNA is as follows: TGTGCCAGCAGCCATTCTCCGGGACTAGGCTACAATGAGCAGTTCTTC. The translation is CASSHSPGLGYNEQFF.